One T cell receptor beta chain is described in this entry. The repertoire was sequenced with immunoSEQ multiplex PCR; TCRdb's copy has only in-frame clones and lacks some. The sample carries about 680,000 clones, roughly 90% recorded once. Germline CDR1 MNHEY, CDR2 SVGEGT. V was clipped by 5 bases and J by 2 bases, with 4 bases between them. The CDR3 totals 13 residues. This record comes from a study of Ad26.COV2.S vaccination and SARS-CoV-2 variants. Noted treatment: 15 to 20 received Ad26.COV2.S at low or high dose, single or two shots; 5 received placebo; per-sample allocation not given. Material that was analyzed had been drawn on day 63 after the first vaccine or placebo injection.

The TCR sequence derives from a person aged 18-65 years who received the Ad26.COV2.S COVID-19 vaccine or a placebo. Material: peripheral blood, obtained in a trial of Ad26.COV2.S vaccine versus placebo. The V call is TRBV6-2 or TRBV6-3, the J call TRBJ2-6; D call uncertain. The CDR3 nucleotides read TGTGCCAGCAGTGCGGCTGGGGCCAACGTCCTGACTTTC. It translates to CASSAAGANVLTF.